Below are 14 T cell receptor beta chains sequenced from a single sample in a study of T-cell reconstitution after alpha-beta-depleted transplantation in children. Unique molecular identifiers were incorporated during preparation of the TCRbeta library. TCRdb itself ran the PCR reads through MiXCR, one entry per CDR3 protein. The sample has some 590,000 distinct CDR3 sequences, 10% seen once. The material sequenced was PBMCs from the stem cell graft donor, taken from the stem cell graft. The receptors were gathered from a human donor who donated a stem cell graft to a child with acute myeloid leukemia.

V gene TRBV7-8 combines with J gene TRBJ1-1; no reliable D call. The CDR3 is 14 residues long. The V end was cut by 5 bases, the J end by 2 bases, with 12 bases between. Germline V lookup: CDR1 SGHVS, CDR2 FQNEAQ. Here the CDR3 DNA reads TGTGCCAGCAGCCCCGGGAGGGTAAACACTGAAGCTTTCTTT. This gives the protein CASSPGRVNTEAFF.

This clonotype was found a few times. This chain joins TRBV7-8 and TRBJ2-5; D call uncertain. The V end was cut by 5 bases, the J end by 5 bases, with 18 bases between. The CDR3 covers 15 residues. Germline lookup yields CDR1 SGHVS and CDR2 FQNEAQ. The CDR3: CASSPSPLSVETQYF. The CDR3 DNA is TGTGCCAGCAGCCCATCCCCACTTTCTGTTGAGACCCAGTACTTC. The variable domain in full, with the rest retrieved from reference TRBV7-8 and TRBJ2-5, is GAGVSQSPRYKVAKRGQDVALRCDPISGHVSLFWYQQALGQGPEFLTYFQNEAQLDKSGLPSDRFFAERPEGSVSTLKIQRTQQEDSAVYLCASSPSPLSVETQYFGPGTRLLVL.

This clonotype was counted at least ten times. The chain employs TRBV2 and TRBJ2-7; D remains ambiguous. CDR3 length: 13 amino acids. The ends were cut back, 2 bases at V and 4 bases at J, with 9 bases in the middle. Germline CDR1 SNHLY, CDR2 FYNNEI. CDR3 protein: CASSETSVYEQYF. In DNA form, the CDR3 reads TGTGCCAGCAGTGAAACGTCGGTTTACGAGCAGTACTTC.

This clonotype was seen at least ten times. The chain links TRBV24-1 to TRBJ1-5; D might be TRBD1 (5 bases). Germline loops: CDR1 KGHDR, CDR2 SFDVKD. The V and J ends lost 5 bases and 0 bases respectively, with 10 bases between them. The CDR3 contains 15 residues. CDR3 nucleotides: TGTGCCACCAGTGGACGAGGGGTTAGCAATCAGCCCCAGCATTTT. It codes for CATSGRGVSNQPQHF.

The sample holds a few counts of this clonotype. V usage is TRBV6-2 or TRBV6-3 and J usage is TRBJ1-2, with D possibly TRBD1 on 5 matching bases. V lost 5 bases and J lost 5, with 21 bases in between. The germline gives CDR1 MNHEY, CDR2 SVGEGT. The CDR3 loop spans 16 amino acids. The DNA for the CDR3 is TGTGCCAGCAGTGATGGAGGGGACTATAATTCGTATGGCTACACCTTC. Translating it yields CASSDGGDYNSYGYTF.

CDR3 region: CSARGGVVGDTQYF. As DNA, the CDR3 is TGCAGTGCTAGAGGGGGAGTTGTTGGAGATACGCAGTATTTT. The J gene is TRBJ2-3, the V gene TRBV20-1; TRBD2 is a possible D gene (5 bases). V shed 1 base and J shed 5 bases, with 13 bases lying between them. In germline, CDR1 is DFQATT, CDR2 SNEGSKA (reference sequence). The CDR3 sequence is 14 residues long.

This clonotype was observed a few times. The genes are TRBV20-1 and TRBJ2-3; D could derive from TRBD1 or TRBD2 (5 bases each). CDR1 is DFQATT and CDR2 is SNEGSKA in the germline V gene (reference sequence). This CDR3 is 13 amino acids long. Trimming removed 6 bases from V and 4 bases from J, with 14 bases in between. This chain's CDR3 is CSATGTSADTQYF. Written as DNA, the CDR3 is TGCAGTGCCACCGGGACGTCCGCAGATACGCAGTATTTT.

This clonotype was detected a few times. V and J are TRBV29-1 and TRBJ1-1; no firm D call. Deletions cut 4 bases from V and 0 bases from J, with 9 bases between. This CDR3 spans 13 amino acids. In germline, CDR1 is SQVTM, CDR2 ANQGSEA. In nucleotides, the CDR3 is TGCAGCGTTGCGGCCAGTATGAACACTGAAGCTTTCTTT. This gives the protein CSVAASMNTEAFF. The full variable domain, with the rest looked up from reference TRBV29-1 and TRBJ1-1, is SAVISQKPSRDICQRGTSLTIQCQVDSQVTMMFWYRQQPGQSLTLIATANQGSEATYESGFVIDKFPISRPNLTFSTLTVSNMSPEDSSIYLCSVAASMNTEAFFGQGTRLTVV.

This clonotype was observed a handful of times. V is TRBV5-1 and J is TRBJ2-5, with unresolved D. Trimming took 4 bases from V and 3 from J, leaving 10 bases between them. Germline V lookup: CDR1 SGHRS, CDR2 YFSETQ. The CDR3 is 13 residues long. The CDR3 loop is CASSPVPEETQYF. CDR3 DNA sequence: TGCGCCAGCAGCCCCGTACCCGAAGAGACCCAGTACTTC. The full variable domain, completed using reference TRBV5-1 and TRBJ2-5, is KAGVTQTPRYLIKTRGQQVTLSCSPISGHRSVSWYQQTPGQGLQFLFEYFSETQRNKGNFPGRFSGRQFSNSRSEMNVSTLELGDSALYLCASSPVPEETQYFGPGTRLLVL.

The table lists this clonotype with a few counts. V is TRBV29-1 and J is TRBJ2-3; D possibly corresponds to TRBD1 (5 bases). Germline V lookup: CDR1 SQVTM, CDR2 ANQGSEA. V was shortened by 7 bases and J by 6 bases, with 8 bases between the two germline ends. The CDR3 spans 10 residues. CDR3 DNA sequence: TGCAGCGCTTACAGGGATACGCAGTATTTT. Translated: CSAYRDTQYF.

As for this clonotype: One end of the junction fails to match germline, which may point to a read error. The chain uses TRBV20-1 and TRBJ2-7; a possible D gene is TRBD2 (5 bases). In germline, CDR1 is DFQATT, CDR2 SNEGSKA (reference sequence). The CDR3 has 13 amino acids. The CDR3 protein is CSARGWLVDEQYF. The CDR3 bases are TGCAGTGCCAGAGGGTGGCTAGTCGACGAGCAGTACTTC.

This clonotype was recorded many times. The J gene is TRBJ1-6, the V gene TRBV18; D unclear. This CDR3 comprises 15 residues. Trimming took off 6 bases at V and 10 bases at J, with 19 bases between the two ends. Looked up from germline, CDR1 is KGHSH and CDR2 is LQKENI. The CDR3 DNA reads TGTGCCAGCTCGTCGAACCCCTCACAATCCTCACCCCTCCACTTT. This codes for CASSSNPSQSSPLHF.

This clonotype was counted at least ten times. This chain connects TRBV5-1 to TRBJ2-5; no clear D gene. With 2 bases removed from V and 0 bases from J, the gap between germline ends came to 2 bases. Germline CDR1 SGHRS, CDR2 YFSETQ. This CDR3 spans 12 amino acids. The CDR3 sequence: CASSFDQETQYF. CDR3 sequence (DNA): TGCGCCAGCAGCTTCGACCAAGAGACCCAGTACTTC. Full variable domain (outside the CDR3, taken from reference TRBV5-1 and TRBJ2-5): KAGVTQTPRYLIKTRGQQVTLSCSPISGHRSVSWYQQTPGQGLQFLFEYFSETQRNKGNFPGRFSGRQFSNSRSEMNVSTLELGDSALYLCASSFDQETQYFGPGTRLLVL.

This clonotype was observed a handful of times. The DNA for the CDR3 is TGTGCCAGCAGTTACGAGGGGAGAATGAACACTGAAGCTTTCTTT. Protein sequence: CASSYEGRMNTEAFF. The chain recombines TRBV6-5 with TRBJ1-1, with a weak D call TRBD1 (5 bases). Germline CDR1 MNHEY, CDR2 SVGAGI. The CDR3 spans 15 residues. V lost 2 bases to trimming and J lost 0 bases, with 10 bases between them.